Below, one T cell receptor (beta chain) is given with its context. The sample contains more than one DNA sequence encoding this CDR3. From germline, CDR1 is MDHEN and CDR2 SYDVKM. Trimming pared 7 bases from V and 0 bases from J, leaving 3 bases between. The CDR3 covers 11 residues. Investigators divided CD4+ cells into CD45RA+ naive and CD45RA-negative memory subsets. Some clones are missing from TCRdb's copy, which holds only in-frame ones; the method was immunoSEQ multiplex PCR. This table holds 950,000 to 1,200,000 clones, 70% to 80% found once. The data stem from a study of shared clonotypes between healthy human individuals.

The origin of this receptor is a man aged 18 to 29 in good health. Some clones in this sample may be carry-over from other donors' samples. Sequenced: memory CD4+ T cells from PBMCs. The sample's subset: CD45RA-negative fraction. V usage is TRBV28 and J usage is TRBJ1-1, with no clear D. CDR3 region: CASILNTEAFF. The CDR3 coding sequence is TGTGCCAGCATACTGAACACTGAAGCTTTCTTT. Full variable domain (remainder filled in from reference TRBV28 and TRBJ1-1): DVKVTQSSRYLVKRTGEKVFLECVQDMDHENMFWYRQDPGLGLRLIYFSYDVKMKEKGDIPEGYSVSREKKERFSLILESASTNQTSMYLCASILNTEAFFGQGTRLTVV.